A selection of T cell receptor beta chains follows, all from one sample in a study of spatial heterogeneity in lung cancer. TCRdb itself ran the 5' RACE reads through MiXCR, one entry per CDR3 protein. Of 20,000 to 30,000 distinct CDR3 sequences listed, 8.8% are singletons. Sequences were derived from lung tumor tissue, sampled at surgery. The receptors were gathered from a male donor with early-stage non-small cell lung cancer. The CDR3 runs from the conserved cysteine through the conserved F or W.

v_call	j_call	cdr3_length	cdr3_aa
TRBV28	TRBJ1-2	15	CASSLSPPLFRGYTF
TRBV5-1	TRBJ1-2	15	CASSLAGGEEYGYTF
TRBV5-6	TRBJ2-2	17	CASSWGLSEANAGELFF
TRBV7-8	TRBJ1-4	15	CASSLSPMANEKLFF
TRBV20-1	TRBJ2-2	16	CSARPPSGKNTGELFF
TRBV5-1	TRBJ2-3	15	CASSQSTGEADTQYF
TRBV7-2	TRBJ1-1	16	CASNPSSGVLNTEAFF
TRBV24-1	TRBJ2-7	14	CATSAGGVSYEQYF
TRBV12-2	TRBJ2-7	15	CASRLVPITPYEQYF
TRBV6-2/TRBV6-3	TRBJ1-1	14	CASSSRGRGTEAFF
TRBV7-6	TRBJ2-5	12	CVSSFEVMTQYF
TRBV29-1	TRBJ1-1	13	CSVELRKNTEAFF
TRBV27	TRBJ1-1	15	CASSFKGGLNTEAFF
TRBV3-1	TRBJ2-2	18	CASSPGSMDRGNTGELFF
TRBV7-2	TRBJ1-1	17	CASSLASTGQANTEAFF
TRBV28	TRBJ2-1	13	CASSLRSGRPQFF
TRBV6-2/TRBV6-3	TRBJ2-6	15	CASSYSGSGANVLTF
TRBV18	TRBJ2-3	12	CASSPKEDTQYF
TRBV4-1	TRBJ2-2	17	CASSQASGHKRGGELFF
TRBV2	TRBJ2-1	11	CASRPQYEQFF
TRBV19	TRBJ2-1	13	CASSAGDYNEQFF
TRBV6-5	TRBJ2-5	16	CASSYSLAGFQETQYF
TRBV7-9	TRBJ2-5	14	CASSRPLEEETQYF
TRBV5-1	TRBJ1-1	15	CASSLRTGIETEAFF
TRBV5-6	TRBJ1-5	14	CASSLGGMNQPQHF
TRBV6-6	TRBJ1-2	14	CASSYEAPGYGYTF
TRBV12-3/TRBV12-4	TRBJ2-7	12	CASSFQGTKQYF
TRBV7-9	TRBJ2-1	12	CASSLYNNEQFF
TRBV24-1	TRBJ2-2	17	CATSDAWGQGSSGELFF
TRBV7-2	TRBJ2-1	15	CASSFTSGQGNEQFF
TRBV9	TRBJ1-1	14	CASSVAQKNTEAFF
TRBV7-2	TRBJ2-5	17	CASSLQVRKQMGETQYF
TRBV12-5	TRBJ2-3	17	CASGLARGGRGADTQYF
TRBV28	TRBJ2-2	11	CASSLGRELFF
TRBV5-6	TRBJ2-4	12	CASSWGTGLGYF
TRBV7-2	TRBJ2-7	13	CASSSQGAYEQYF